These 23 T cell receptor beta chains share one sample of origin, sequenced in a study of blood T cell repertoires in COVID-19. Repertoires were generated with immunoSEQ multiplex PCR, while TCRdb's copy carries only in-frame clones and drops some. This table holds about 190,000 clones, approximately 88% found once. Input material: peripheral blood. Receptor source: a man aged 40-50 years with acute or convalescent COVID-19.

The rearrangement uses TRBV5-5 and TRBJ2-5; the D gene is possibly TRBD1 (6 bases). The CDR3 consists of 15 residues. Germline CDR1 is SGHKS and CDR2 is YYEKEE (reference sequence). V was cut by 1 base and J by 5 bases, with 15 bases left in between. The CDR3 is CASSLRGTIMETQYF. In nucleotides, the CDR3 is TGTGCCAGCAGCTTGCGAGGGACAATAATGGAGACCCAGTACTTC.

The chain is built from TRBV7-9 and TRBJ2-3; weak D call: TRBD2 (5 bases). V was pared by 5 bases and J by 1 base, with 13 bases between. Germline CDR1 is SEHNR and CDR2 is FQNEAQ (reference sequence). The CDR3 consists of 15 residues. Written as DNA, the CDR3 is TGTGCCAGCAGCCTGACCCTGAGGGGCACAGATACGCAGTATTTT. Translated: CASSLTLRGTDTQYF.

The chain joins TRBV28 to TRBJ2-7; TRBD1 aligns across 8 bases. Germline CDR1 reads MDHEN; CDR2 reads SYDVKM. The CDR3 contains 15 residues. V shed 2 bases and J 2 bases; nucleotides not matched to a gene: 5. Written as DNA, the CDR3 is TGTGCCAGCAGTTTAATGGGACAGGCCCCCTACGAGCAGTACTTC. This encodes CASSLMGQAPYEQYF.

CDR3 DNA: TGTGCCAGCACCCCGCAGGGTCTGGGCTATGGCTACACCTTC. Translated: CASTPQGLGYGYTF. The V gene is TRBV28, the J gene TRBJ1-2; possible D gene TRBD1, 5 bases. V was cut by 7 bases and J by 4 bases, with 16 bases left in between. The germline V gene has CDR1 MDHEN and CDR2 SYDVKM. The CDR3 runs 14 residues.

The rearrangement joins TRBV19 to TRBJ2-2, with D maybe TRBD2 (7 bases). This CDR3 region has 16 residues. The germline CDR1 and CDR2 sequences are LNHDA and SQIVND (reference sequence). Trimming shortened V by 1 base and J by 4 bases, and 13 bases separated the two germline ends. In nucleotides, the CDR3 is TGTGCCAGTAGTATAGTCGGGGGGCTGGTCACCGGGGAGCTGTTTTTT. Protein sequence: CASSIVGGLVTGELFF.

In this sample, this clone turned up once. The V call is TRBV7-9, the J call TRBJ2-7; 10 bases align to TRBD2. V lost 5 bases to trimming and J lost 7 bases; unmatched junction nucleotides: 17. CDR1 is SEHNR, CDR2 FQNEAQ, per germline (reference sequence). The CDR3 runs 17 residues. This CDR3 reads CASSPRGGLANIGEQYF. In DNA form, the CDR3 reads TGTGCCAGCAGCCCCAGGGGGGGACTAGCGAATATAGGTGAGCAGTACTTC.

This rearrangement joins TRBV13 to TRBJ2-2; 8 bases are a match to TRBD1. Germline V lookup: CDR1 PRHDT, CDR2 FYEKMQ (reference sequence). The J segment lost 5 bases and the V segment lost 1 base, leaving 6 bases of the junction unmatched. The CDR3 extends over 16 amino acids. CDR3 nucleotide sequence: TGTGCCAGCAGCTTAGATTCAGGGGGCAGGACCGGGGAGCTGTTTTTT. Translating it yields CASSLDSGGRTGELFF.

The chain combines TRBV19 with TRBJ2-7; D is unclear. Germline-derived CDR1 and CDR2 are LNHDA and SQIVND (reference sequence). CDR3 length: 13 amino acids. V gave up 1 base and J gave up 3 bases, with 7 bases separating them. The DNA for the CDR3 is TGTGCCAGTAGTATAGTCGTCGGCTACGAGCAGTACTTC. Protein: CASSIVVGYEQYF.

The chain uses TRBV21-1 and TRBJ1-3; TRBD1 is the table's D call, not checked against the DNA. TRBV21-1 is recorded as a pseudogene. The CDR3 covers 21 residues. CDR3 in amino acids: CASSKVKPGQGVSLSGNTIYF. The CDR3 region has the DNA TGTGCCAGCAGCAAAGTAAAACCGGGACAGGGAGTTTCTCTCTCTGGAAACACCATATATTTT.

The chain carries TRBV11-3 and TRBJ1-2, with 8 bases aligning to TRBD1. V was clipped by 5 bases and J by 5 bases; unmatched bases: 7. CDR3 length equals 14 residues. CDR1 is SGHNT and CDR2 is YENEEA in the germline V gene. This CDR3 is CASSDTGGYYGYTF. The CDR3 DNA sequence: TGTGCCAGCAGCGATACAGGGGGATATTATGGCTACACCTTC.

CDR3 protein: CASSDRTGVNTEAFF. The CDR3 region has the DNA TGTGCCAGCAGCGACAGGACAGGGGTCAACACTGAAGCTTTCTTT. The J gene is TRBJ1-1, the V gene TRBV7-9; TRBD1 matches at 9 bases. CDR1 and CDR2 from the germline V gene are SEHNR and FQNEAQ (reference sequence). The CDR3 sequence is 15 residues long. Germline trimming cut 5 bases from V and 2 bases from J; bases unmatched to any gene: 6.

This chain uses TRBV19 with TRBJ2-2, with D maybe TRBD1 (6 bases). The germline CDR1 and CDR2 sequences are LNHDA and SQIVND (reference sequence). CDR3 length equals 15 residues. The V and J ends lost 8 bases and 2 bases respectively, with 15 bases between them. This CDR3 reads CASRRTGPNTGELFF. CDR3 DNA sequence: TGTGCCAGTCGCAGAACAGGGCCCAACACCGGGGAGCTGTTTTTT. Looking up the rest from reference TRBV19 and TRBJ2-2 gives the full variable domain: DGGITQSPKYLFRKEGQNVTLSCEQNLNHDAMYWYRQDPGQGLRLIYYSQIVNDFQKGDIAEGYSVSREKKESFPLTVTSAQKNPTAFYLCASRRTGPNTGELFFGEGSRLTVL.

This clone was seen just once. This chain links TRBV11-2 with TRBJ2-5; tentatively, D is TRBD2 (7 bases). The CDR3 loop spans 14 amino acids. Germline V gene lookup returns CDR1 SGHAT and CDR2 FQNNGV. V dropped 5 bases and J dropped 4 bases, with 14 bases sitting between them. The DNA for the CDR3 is TGTGCCAGCAGCCTCCGGGGGGCCGTAGAGACCCAGTACTTC. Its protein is CASSLRGAVETQYF.

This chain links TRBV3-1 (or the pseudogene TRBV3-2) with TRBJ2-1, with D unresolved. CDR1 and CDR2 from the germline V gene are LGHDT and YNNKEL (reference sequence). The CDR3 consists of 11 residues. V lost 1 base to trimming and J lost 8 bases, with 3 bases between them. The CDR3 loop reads CASSQVYEQFF. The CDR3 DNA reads TGTGCCAGCAGCCAAGTCTATGAGCAGTTCTTC.

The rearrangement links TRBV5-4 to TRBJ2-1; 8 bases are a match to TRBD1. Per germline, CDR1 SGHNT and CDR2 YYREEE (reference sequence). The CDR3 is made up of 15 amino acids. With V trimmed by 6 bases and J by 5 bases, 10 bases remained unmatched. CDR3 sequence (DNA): TGTGCCAGCACCTCGGACAGGGTGGTCAACAATGAGCAGTTCTTC. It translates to CASTSDRVVNNEQFF.

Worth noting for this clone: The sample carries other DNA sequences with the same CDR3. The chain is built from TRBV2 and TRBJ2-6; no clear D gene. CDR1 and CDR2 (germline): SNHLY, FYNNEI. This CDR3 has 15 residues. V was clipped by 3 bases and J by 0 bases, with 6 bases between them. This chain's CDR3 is CASSDWASGANVLTF. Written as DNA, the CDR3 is TGTGCCAGCAGTGACTGGGCCTCTGGGGCCAACGTCCTGACTTTC.

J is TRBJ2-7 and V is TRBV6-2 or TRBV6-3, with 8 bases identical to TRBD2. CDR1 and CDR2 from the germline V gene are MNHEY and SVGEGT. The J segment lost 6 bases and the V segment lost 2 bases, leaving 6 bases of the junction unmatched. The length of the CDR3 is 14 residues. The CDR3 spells CASSYPGLESEQYF. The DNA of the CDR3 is TGTGCCAGCAGTTACCCGGGACTAGAATCCGAGCAGTACTTC.

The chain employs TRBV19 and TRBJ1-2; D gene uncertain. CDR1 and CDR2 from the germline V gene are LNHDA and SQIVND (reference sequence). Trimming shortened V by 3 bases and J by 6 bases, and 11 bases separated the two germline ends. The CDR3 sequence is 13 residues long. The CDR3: CASSIHSLNGYTF. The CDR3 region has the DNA TGTGCCAGTAGTATCCACAGTTTAAATGGCTACACCTTC. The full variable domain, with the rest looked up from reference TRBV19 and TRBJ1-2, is DGGITQSPKYLFRKEGQNVTLSCEQNLNHDAMYWYRQDPGQGLRLIYYSQIVNDFQKGDIAEGYSVSREKKESFPLTVTSAQKNPTAFYLCASSIHSLNGYTFGSGTRLTVV.

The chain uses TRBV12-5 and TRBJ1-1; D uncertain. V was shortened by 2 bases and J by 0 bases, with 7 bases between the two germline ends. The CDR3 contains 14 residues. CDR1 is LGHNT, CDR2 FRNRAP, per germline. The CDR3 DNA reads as TGTGCTAGTGGTTTGAGGGAGATGAACACTGAAGCTTTCTTT. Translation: CASGLREMNTEAFF.

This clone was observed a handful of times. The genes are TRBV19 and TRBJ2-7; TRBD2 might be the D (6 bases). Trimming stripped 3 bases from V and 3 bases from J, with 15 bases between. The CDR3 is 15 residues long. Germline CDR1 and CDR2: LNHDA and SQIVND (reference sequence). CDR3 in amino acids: CASSIRRVGYYEQYF. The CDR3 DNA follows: TGTGCCAGTAGTATTCGGAGGGTTGGGTACTACGAGCAGTACTTC.

In DNA form, the CDR3 reads TGCGCCAGCAGCCAAGTCCCAATCGGGACCCAGTACTTC. It translates to CASSQVPIGTQYF. The chain couples TRBV4-3 to TRBJ2-5; unclear D gene. V lost 1 base, J lost 7 bases, and 10 bases lay in between. The CDR3 covers 13 residues. Germline V gene data show CDR1 as LGHNA and CDR2 as YSLEER.

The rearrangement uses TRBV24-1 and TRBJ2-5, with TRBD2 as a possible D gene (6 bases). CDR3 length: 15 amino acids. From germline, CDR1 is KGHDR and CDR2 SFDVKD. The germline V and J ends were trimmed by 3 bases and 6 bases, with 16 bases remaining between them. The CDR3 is CATSDPRAGGQTQYF. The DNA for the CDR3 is TGTGCCACCAGTGATCCCCGGGCCGGGGGACAGACCCAGTACTTC.

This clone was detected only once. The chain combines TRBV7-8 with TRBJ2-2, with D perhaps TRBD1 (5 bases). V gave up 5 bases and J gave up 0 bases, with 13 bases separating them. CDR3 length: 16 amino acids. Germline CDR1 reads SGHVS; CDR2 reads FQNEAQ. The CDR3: CASSQGWGPNTGELFF. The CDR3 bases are TGTGCCAGCAGCCAAGGGTGGGGCCCGAACACCGGGGAGCTGTTTTTT.